Listed here are 25 T cell receptor beta chains from one sample, sequenced in a study of blood T cell repertoires in COVID-19. Sequencing used immunoSEQ multiplex PCR; TCRdb keeps in-frame clones, though not all of them. Altogether under 300,000 clones are present, 70% to 90% being singletons, with the ten largest covering around 2.5%. The sample comprised PBMCs or T cells enriched from blood (not recorded which). Source of these receptors: a woman aged 35 to 49 with acute COVID-19.

This clone was seen more than once but under ten times. The rearrangement uses TRBV7-6 and TRBJ1-3; 9 positions match TRBD1. The trim removed 5 bases at V and 4 bases at J, leaving 6 bases unmatched. Germline-derived CDR1 and CDR2 are SGHVS and FNYEAQ. This CDR3 region has 15 residues. The CDR3 here is CASSGGTGTGNTIYF. For the CDR3, the DNA is TGTGCCAGCAGCGGGGGGACAGGGACAGGAAACACCATATATTTT.

This sequence joins TRBV5-5 and TRBJ2-5; maybe TRBD2 (6 bases). Germline loops: CDR1 SGHKS, CDR2 YYEKEE (reference sequence). With 0 bases removed from V and 0 bases from J, the gap between germline ends came to 9 bases. This CDR3 has 15 amino acids. CDR3 nucleotide sequence: TGTGCCAGCAGCTTGGGTGGGGGGTACCAAGAGACCCAGTACTTC. It is translated as CASSLGGGYQETQYF.

This chain uses TRBV19 with TRBJ2-2, with TRBD2 identical over 11 bases. From germline, CDR1 is LNHDA and CDR2 SQIVND (reference sequence). The CDR3 spans 15 residues. V lost 2 bases to trimming and J lost 6 bases; unmatched junction nucleotides: 2. The CDR3 region has the DNA TGTGCCAGTAGTATAATTAGCGGGGGGGCCGGGGAGCTGTTTTTT. Protein product: CASSIISGGAGELFF. Combining the CDR3 with reference TRBV19 and TRBJ2-2 gives the whole variable domain DGGITQSPKYLFRKEGQNVTLSCEQNLNHDAMYWYRQDPGQGLRLIYYSQIVNDFQKGDIAEGYSVSREKKESFPLTVTSAQKNPTAFYLCASSIISGGAGELFFGEGSRLTVL.

J is TRBJ1-2 and V is TRBV7-2; D is perhaps TRBD1 (5 bases). This CDR3 has 14 residues. Trimming removed 5 bases at V and 0 bases at J, with 10 bases between. Germline loops: CDR1 SGHTA, CDR2 FQGNSA. The CDR3 spells CASSRDRANYGYTF. The CDR3 DNA is TGTGCCAGCAGCCGCGACAGAGCTAACTATGGCTACACCTTC. Complete variable domain (other parts from reference TRBV7-2 and TRBJ1-2): GAGVSQSPSNKVTEKGKDVELRCDPISGHTALYWYRQSLGQGLEFLIYFQGNSAPDKSGLPSDRFSAERTGGSVSTLTIQRTQQEDSAVYLCASSRDRANYGYTFGSGTRLTVV.

V gene TRBV10-3 combines with J gene TRBJ1-1, with D hard to call. The CDR3 loop spans 13 amino acids. The V gene's germline CDR1 is ENHRY and CDR2 SYGVKD. With 3 bases removed from V and 1 base from J, the gap between germline ends came to 6 bases. In nucleotides, the CDR3 is TGTGCCATCAGTGAAGGAGAGAACACTGAAGCTTTCTTT. Amino acids: CAISEGENTEAFF.

This sequence joins TRBV5-1 and TRBJ1-2, with 8 nucleotides matching TRBD1. This CDR3 contains 14 residues. CDR1 is SGHRS and CDR2 is YFSETQ in the germline V gene. V lost 5 bases and J lost 3; bases outside the gene matches: 6. CDR3 DNA sequence: TGCGCCAGCAGTCCAGGGGGCGCGGACTATGGCTACACCTTC. It translates to CASSPGGADYGYTF.

This clone is a singleton in its sample. The V call is TRBV7-2, the J call TRBJ1-2; perhaps TRBD1 as D (5 bases). The CDR3 is 14 amino acids. Germline V gives CDR1 SGHTA, CDR2 FQGNSA. The V gene lost 5 bases and the J gene lost 4 bases, with 14 bases spanning the gap. The CDR3 region is CASSPRQFFYGYTF. The CDR3 DNA reads as TGTGCCAGCAGCCCACGACAGTTCTTCTATGGCTACACCTTC.

This chain uses TRBV5-6 with TRBJ1-1, with TRBD1 as a possible D gene (6 bases). Trimming took 1 base from V and 1 from J, leaving 8 bases between them. This CDR3 comprises 14 residues. Germline values: CDR1 SGHDT, CDR2 YYEEEE. The CDR3 is CASSLRGRNTEAFF. The CDR3 nucleotides read TGTGCCAGCAGCTTGAGGGGGAGGAACACTGAAGCTTTCTTT. The full variable domain, rest sourced from reference TRBV5-6 and TRBJ1-1, is DAGVTQSPTHLIKTRGQQVTLRCSPKSGHDTVSWYQQALGQGPQFIFQYYEEEERQRGNFPDRFSGHQFPNYSSELNVNALLLGDSALYLCASSLRGRNTEAFFGQGTRLTVV.

This rearrangement joins TRBV6-5 to TRBJ2-5; tentatively, D is TRBD1 (6 bases). This CDR3 spans 14 amino acids. The germline V gene encodes CDR1 MNHEY and CDR2 SVGAGI. Trimming removed 5 bases at V and 4 bases at J, with 14 bases between. CDR3 DNA: TGTGCCAGCAGTAAACAGGGTTTCGGAGAGACCCAGTACTTC. Encoded protein: CASSKQGFGETQYF.

To note about this clone: In this CDR3 the conserved last residue, phenylalanine or tryptophan, is missing, so a read error is likely. The limits of the CDR3 on the DNA are not certain, so only TCRdb's listed CDR3 is given. The V gene is TRBV12-5, the J gene TRBJ1-2; the table assigns TRBD1, which was not confirmed against the DNA. Germline V lookup: CDR1 LGHNT, CDR2 FRNRAP. The CDR3 contains 11 residues when both ends are counted. CDR3: CASGLGQGIFY.

The chain links TRBV7-2 to TRBJ1-6, with no clear D. V gave up 2 bases and J gave up 0 bases, with 5 bases separating them. Germline V lookup: CDR1 SGHTA, CDR2 FQGNSA. This CDR3 contains 15 residues. Written as DNA, the CDR3 is TGTGCCAGCAGCTTAACAGCCTCCTATAATTCACCCCTCCACTTT. This gives the protein CASSLTASYNSPLHF.

This clone has only a few counts. V and J are TRBV7-8 and TRBJ1-2, with D tentatively TRBD1 (5 bases). This CDR3 contains 13 residues. The germline gives CDR1 SGHVS, CDR2 FQNEAQ. With 2 bases removed from V and 5 bases from J, the gap between germline ends came to 9 bases. CDR3 sequence: CASSLRRGYGYTF. CDR3 DNA: TGTGCCAGCAGCTTAAGAAGGGGTTATGGCTACACCTTC.

J is TRBJ2-7 and V is TRBV12-5; 12 nucleotides match TRBD2. This CDR3 contains 16 residues. CDR1 is LGHNT and CDR2 is FRNRAP in the germline V gene. The junction had 4 bases not matched to a gene; V was cut back by 4 bases and J by 0 bases. The CDR3 sequence: CASGSTTSGSSYEQYF. The CDR3 nucleotides are TGTGCTAGTGGTTCGACGACTAGCGGGAGCTCCTACGAGCAGTACTTC.

CDR3 protein: CASSDRAGGGYNEQFF. The CDR3 DNA is TGTGCCAGCAGTGACCGAGCGGGAGGGGGGTACAATGAGCAGTTCTTC. This chain uses TRBV6-4 with TRBJ2-1, with 10 bases matching TRBD2. Looked up from germline, CDR1 is MRHNA and CDR2 is SNTAGT. V shed 2 bases, J shed 4 bases, and the junction held 5 bases outside the gene matches. This CDR3 spans 16 amino acids.

This clone was observed a single time. The chain employs TRBV19 and TRBJ2-2; 7 nucleotides agree with TRBD2. With V trimmed by 6 bases and J by 1 base, 5 bases remained unmatched. The CDR3 is 15 residues long. CDR1 LNHDA and CDR2 SQIVND come from the germline V gene (reference sequence). In DNA form, the CDR3 reads TGTGCCAGTAGGCCTCCTAGCGGGAACACCGGGGAGCTGTTTTTT. This sequence encodes CASRPPSGNTGELFF.

The chain uses TRBV7-8 and TRBJ2-3; 8 bases are shared with TRBD2. In germline, CDR1 is SGHVS, CDR2 FQNEAQ. The CDR3 runs to 15 residues. The J segment lost 5 bases and the V segment lost 4 bases, leaving 8 bases of the junction unmatched. In DNA, the CDR3 is TGTGCCAGCAGCTCCCGGGGGGGGCAGGTAGATACGCAGTATTTT. It encodes CASSSRGGQVDTQYF.

CDR3 sequence reads: CASRREYNEQFF. The DNA for the CDR3 is TGTGCCAGCAGGCGGGAGTACAATGAGCAGTTCTTC. The genes are TRBV27 and TRBJ2-1; TRBD2 agrees at 7 bases. CDR1 MNHEY and CDR2 SMNVEV come from the germline V gene (reference sequence). Trimming at V came to 6 bases and at J to 4 bases, leaving 0 bases not matched to a gene. The CDR3 spans 12 residues.

This rearrangement joins TRBV11-2 to TRBJ2-7; 11 bases line up with TRBD1. Germline V lookup: CDR1 SGHAT, CDR2 FQNNGV. This CDR3 comprises 16 residues. The trim removed 5 bases at V and 5 bases at J, leaving 11 bases unmatched. In nucleotides, the CDR3 is TGTGCCAGCAGCAACGCCGGGACAGGGGGTTATCACGAGCAGTACGTC. Its translation: CASSNAGTGGYHEQYV.

In this sample, this clone turned up once. The chain joins TRBV3-1 (or the pseudogene TRBV3-2) to TRBJ2-1; 7 bases fit TRBD1. Germline CDR1 is LGHDT and CDR2 is YNNKEL (reference sequence). This CDR3 is 15 amino acids long. Trimming took 6 bases from V and 4 from J; bases not matched to a gene: 9. This CDR3 is CASRKQGSPYNEQFF. DNA of the CDR3: TGTGCCAGCAGAAAACAGGGGAGTCCGTACAATGAGCAGTTCTTC.

This chain joins TRBV6-2 or TRBV6-3 and TRBJ2-2; the D is unclear. Looked up from germline, CDR1 is MNHEY and CDR2 is SVGEGT. V lost 4 bases and J lost 4, with 10 bases in between. This CDR3 is built from 14 residues. The CDR3 reads CASSLLRSTGELFF. As DNA, the CDR3 is TGTGCCAGCAGTTTATTGAGGAGCACCGGGGAGCTGTTTTTT.

The sample holds one count of this clone. The genes are TRBV6-5 and TRBJ1-5; tentative D call: TRBD1 (6 bases). V gave up 6 bases and J gave up 6 bases, with 18 bases separating them. The CDR3 extends over 15 amino acids. CDR1 MNHEY and CDR2 SVGAGI come from the germline V gene. The CDR3 coding sequence is TGTGCCAGCAGCCCGGGGGGGCAAAAAGGTCAGCCCCAGCATTTT. Amino acid sequence: CASSPGGQKGQPQHF.

This chain uses TRBV12-3 or TRBV12-4 with TRBJ2-7; D not certain. The V end was cut by 4 bases, the J end by 5 bases, with 6 bases between. The CDR3 is 11 amino acids. DNA of the CDR3: TGTGCCAGCAGTTCCCGGGACGAGCAGTACTTC. Encoded protein: CASSSRDEQYF.

The chain recombines TRBV7-8 with TRBJ2-5; 9 positions agree with TRBD2. CDR1 is SGHVS, CDR2 FQNEAQ, per germline. The ends lost 4 bases at V and 1 base at J; junction bases unmatched: 4. This CDR3 comprises 15 residues. This CDR3 reads CASSSAGGGQETQYF. The CDR3 nucleotides are TGTGCCAGCAGCTCAGCGGGGGGTGGCCAAGAGACCCAGTACTTC.

Comments on this clone: The same CDR3 can be traced to other DNA sequences in this sample. The chain recombines TRBV18 with TRBJ1-1; the D is unclear. The V end lost 2 bases, the J end lost 0 bases, and 4 bases lay between the germline ends. The CDR3 totals 13 residues. Germline V gene sequence: CDR1 KGHSH, CDR2 LQKENI. The CDR3 nucleotides read TGTGCCAGCTCACCAGGCTTGAACACTGAAGCTTTCTTT. This sequence encodes CASSPGLNTEAFF. Based on the CDR3 plus reference TRBV18 and TRBJ1-1, the full variable domain is NAGVMQNPRHLVRRRGQEARLRCSPMKGHSHVYWYRQLPEEGLKFMVYLQKENIIDESGMPKERFSAEFPKEGPSILRIQQVVRGDSAAYFCASSPGLNTEAFFGQGTRLTVV.

This clone was seen a few times. V is TRBV20-1 and J is TRBJ2-4; 8 bases are shared with TRBD2. The CDR3 is 14 residues long. CDR1 is DFQATT, CDR2 SNEGSKA, per germline (reference sequence). J was trimmed by 6 bases and V by 3 bases; bases with no gene match: 7. CDR3 bases: TGCAGTGCTAGTGACGGGAGGGATCCAAACATTCAGTACTTC. Translating gives CSASDGRDPNIQYF.